Below, one TCR beta chain is given with its context. Its antigen is unknown. This entry belongs to a study of a mutant IDH1 vaccine in newly diagnosed glioma. Study context: The patients received vaccinations eight times, in weeks 1, 3, 5, 7, 11, 15, 19 and 23. Most had both radiotherapy and temozolomide beforehand; others had only one. Overall study results and limits: The authors found pseudoprogression apparently unrelated to changes in top peripheral T cell clonotypes.

Only in-frame clones appear in the TCRdb table, and some are missing; sequencing was by immunoSEQ multiplex PCR. The data contain approximately 64,000 clones, approximately 84% of them seen just once; the ten biggest clones take up approximately 9%. This sample's time point: week 11, during vaccination. The investigators gave 300 ug of mutant IDH1 20-mer peptide in each vaccine dose, together with topical imiquimod. Germline V CDR1 and CDR2: MNHNS, SASEGT. CDR3 size: 12 residues. Trimming took 5 bases from V and 15 from J; bases not matched to a gene: 10. The chain combines TRBV6-1 with TRBJ2-4; 7 bases are a match to TRBD1. This specimen consisted of PBMCs, obtained from a glioma patient whose treatment included an IDH1 peptide vaccine. The origin of this receptor is a woman between 50 and 59 years old with glioma. CDR3 residues: CASSSQGTDGYF. In DNA, the CDR3 is TGTGCCAGCAGTAGCCAGGGGACAGATGGGTACTTC.